Below, 12 T cell receptor beta chains from the same sample are listed, as sequenced in a study of T-cell reconstitution after alpha-beta-depleted transplantation in children. Preparation of the TCRbeta library involved a method that used unique molecular identifiers. TCRdb redid the calling of the PCR reads with MiXCR, one entry per CDR3 protein. This sample yields 450,000 to 550,000 distinct CDR3 sequences, of which 9.5% to 12% are seen a single time; 11% to 15% belongs to the top ten. The sequences come from PBMCs, mostly from graft donor cells, collected 180 days after TCRalphabeta/CD19-depleted stem cell transplant. The source of these receptors is a female patient aged 2-10 years who had a stem cell transplant for aplastic anemia, so the T cells may come from the graft donor.

This rearrangement joins TRBV7-2 to TRBJ2-1; a weak D match, TRBD1 (8 bases). This CDR3 spans 16 amino acids. CDR1 SGHTA and CDR2 FQGNSA come from the germline V gene. The germline V and J ends were trimmed by 4 bases and 7 bases, with 20 bases remaining between them. The CDR3 region has the DNA TGTGCCAGCAGCTCCCCAGGGGGCGGGAGAGGTAATGAGCAGTTCTTC. This sequence encodes CASSSPGGGRGNEQFF. The full variable domain, rest sourced from reference TRBV7-2 and TRBJ2-1, is GAGVSQSPSNKVTEKGKDVELRCDPISGHTALYWYRQSLGQGLEFLIYFQGNSAPDKSGLPSDRFSAERTGGSVSTLTIQRTQQEDSAVYLCASSSPGGGRGNEQFFGPGTRLTVL.

This clonotype has a count of ten or more. This chain joins TRBV29-1 and TRBJ2-3; 8 bases fit TRBD2. The CDR3 has 17 residues. V lost 7 bases, J lost 5 bases, and 20 bases stayed unmatched. CDR1 and CDR2 from the germline V gene are SQVTM and ANQGSEA. CDR3 DNA sequence: TGCAGCGCCGAAGGCCCCTTAGGAGCGGGAGTAATAGATACGCAGTATTTT. Its protein product is CSAEGPLGAGVIDTQYF.

The chain uses TRBV13 and TRBJ2-5; weak D call: TRBD2 (7 bases). The V end lost 0 bases, the J end lost 5 bases, and 16 bases lay between the germline ends. CDR1 and CDR2 from the germline V gene are PRHDT and FYEKMQ (reference sequence). This CDR3 spans 16 amino acids. CDR3 sequence reads: CASSLGTGLGGETQYF. The DNA for the CDR3 is TGTGCCAGCAGCTTAGGAACCGGACTAGGGGGGGAGACCCAGTACTTC.

In its sample, this clonotype was seen many times. The chain employs TRBV7-2 and TRBJ1-1; no clear D. V lost 0 bases, J lost 1 base, and 6 bases lay in between. This CDR3 region has 14 residues. The germline CDR1 and CDR2 sequences are SGHTA and FQGNSA. The CDR3 sequence: CASSLARENTEAFF. DNA for the CDR3: TGTGCCAGCAGCTTAGCGAGAGAGAACACTGAAGCTTTCTTT.

This clonotype was picked up a small number of times. The V gene is TRBV4-3, the J gene TRBJ1-5; D may be TRBD1 (6 bases). Trimming pared 1 base from V and 1 base from J, leaving 14 bases between. The CDR3 contains 17 residues. Germline V gene sequence: CDR1 LGHNA, CDR2 YSLEER. The CDR3 DNA is TGCGCCAGCAGCCAAGTGGGGGCCCCTGGGAGCAATCAGCCCCAGCATTTT. Its translation: CASSQVGAPGSNQPQHF.

This clonotype was observed a handful of times. The rearrangement uses TRBV12-3 or TRBV12-4 and TRBJ2-2, with 7 bases that match TRBD1. The CDR3 has 13 residues. Trimming at V came to 8 bases and at J to 6 bases, leaving 6 bases not matched to a gene. The CDR3 coding sequence is TGTGCCAGCGCACAGGGGTTCGCCGGGGAGCTGTTTTTT. Protein sequence: CASAQGFAGELFF.

A remark on this clonotype: Here the CDR3 omits its conserved ending phenylalanine or tryptophan, so a read error is the likely source. The chain uses TRBV19 and TRBJ2-1, with 8 bases aligning to TRBD1. Germline trimming cut 3 bases from V and 7 bases from J; bases unmatched to any gene: 5. The CDR3 is 14 residues long. CDR1 is LNHDA, CDR2 SQIVND, per germline (reference sequence). The DNA for the CDR3 is TGTGCCAGTAGTATGGACAGGGCAAGGAATGAGCAGTTCTCC. As protein: CASSMDRARNEQFS.

This clonotype was found a few times. The DNA is left out, because the CDR3 cannot be placed on it with certainty; the CDR3 is given as TCRdb lists it. The J gene is TRBJ2-7, the V gene TRBV28; the table's D call, TRBD1, was not checked against the DNA. Germline CDR1 reads MDHEN; CDR2 reads SYDVKM. Inclusive of both ends, the CDR3 amounts to 16 amino acids. CDR3 protein: CASSFGPGGRPYEQYF.

A few counts support this clonotype. The rearrangement uses TRBV6-2 or TRBV6-3 and TRBJ2-1; D may be TRBD2 (6 bases). CDR3 size: 15 residues. From germline, CDR1 is MNHEY and CDR2 SVGEGT. Trimming pared 5 bases from V and 2 bases from J, leaving 13 bases between. CDR3 sequence reads: CASSPLVAAYNEQFF. In nucleotides, the CDR3 is TGTGCCAGCAGTCCTCTCGTAGCGGCCTACAATGAGCAGTTCTTC.

This clonotype was observed a handful of times. The V call is TRBV6-2 or TRBV6-3, the J call TRBJ1-2, with D possibly matching TRBD1 (6 bases). The CDR3 totals 13 residues. Between the trimmed V and J ends, which lost 10 bases and 4 bases, there was a span of 16 bases. Germline loops: CDR1 MNHEY, CDR2 SVGEGT. This chain's CDR3 is CATLMDSGYGYTF. CDR3 coding DNA: TGTGCCACCCTGATGGACAGCGGCTATGGCTACACCTTC.

The chain couples TRBV7-2 to TRBJ1-1; weak D call: TRBD1 (5 bases). CDR3 length: 15 amino acids. Germline assignment: CDR1 SGHTA and CDR2 FQGNSA. V was cut by 1 base and J by 0 bases, with 9 bases left in between. Here the CDR3 reads CASSLVRTLNTEAFF. CDR3 bases: TGTGCCAGCAGCTTAGTAAGGACATTGAACACTGAAGCTTTCTTT.

This clonotype has only a few counts. The rearrangement joins TRBV29-1 to TRBJ1-1; maybe TRBD1 (6 bases). The V end was cut by 8 bases, the J end by 1 base, with 26 bases between. The CDR3 covers 17 residues. Germline V gives CDR1 SQVTM, CDR2 ANQGSEA. The CDR3 sequence: CSIGTSIVSGRNTEAFF. Written as DNA, the CDR3 is TGCAGCATCGGGACATCTATCGTATCAGGCAGGAACACTGAAGCTTTCTTT.